This T cell receptor beta chain stems from a study of tumor and adjacent non-tumor tissue in lung cancer. Study-level information: Patients were aged about 31 to 85, roughly nine men and about five women, stage I to III. Each sample yielded a few million productive TCRbeta reads on average.

RNA was extracted from bulk tissue without any cell sorting. The normal lung tissue was taken more than 3 cm from the tumor edge. Chemotherapy-naive patients with new lung cancer underwent thoracic surgery in China, August–late 2014. Germline CDR1 is WSHSY and CDR2 is SAAADI. This CDR3 has 14 residues. Remarks on this clonotype: A junction boundary mismatches the germline segment, possibly from a read error.

A modified ARM-PCR protocol with three rounds of nested PCR amplified TCRbeta. MiXCR, run by TCRdb on the multiplex PCR reads, gives a single entry per CDR3 protein. The sample lists 85,000 or so distinct CDR3 sequences; around 82% were seen once. The sequenced sample was distant non-tumor lung tissue. The rearrangement links TRBV10-2 to TRBJ1-5, with D perhaps TRBD1 (5 bases). The clonotype was recovered from a woman aged 50 to 60 with non-small cell lung cancer. This chain's CDR3 is CARSGAGAQQAQHF. In DNA form, the CDR3 reads TGCGCCAGAAGTGGGGCTGGTGCGCAGCAAGCCCAGCATTTT.